This T cell receptor beta chain emerged from a study of PD-1 blockade in classical Hodgkin lymphoma. V was pared by 5 bases and J by 4 bases, with 5 bases between. CDR3 length: 11 amino acids. Germline lookup yields CDR1 SGHAT and CDR2 FQNNGV. This sample's time point: cycle 4 day 1 (C4D1), after five to seven weeks of nivolumab. Relapses following autologous stem cell transplantation were seen in all patients, with brentuximab vedotin exposure varying. Clones were sequenced by immunoSEQ multiplex PCR, and TCRdb holds only the in-frame ones, with some missing. The sample includes about 20,000 clones, over 70% seen only once; the top ten take approximately 7.7%.

V gene TRBV11-2 combines with J gene TRBJ2-5, with D uncertain. The sequencing here drew on peripheral blood mononuclear cells (PBMCs), taken before the fourth cycle of nivolumab. This receptor was obtained from a human donor with classical Hodgkin lymphoma. The CDR3 bases are TGTGCCAGCAGCCCAGGAGAGACCCAGTACTTC. Translating gives CASSPGETQYF.